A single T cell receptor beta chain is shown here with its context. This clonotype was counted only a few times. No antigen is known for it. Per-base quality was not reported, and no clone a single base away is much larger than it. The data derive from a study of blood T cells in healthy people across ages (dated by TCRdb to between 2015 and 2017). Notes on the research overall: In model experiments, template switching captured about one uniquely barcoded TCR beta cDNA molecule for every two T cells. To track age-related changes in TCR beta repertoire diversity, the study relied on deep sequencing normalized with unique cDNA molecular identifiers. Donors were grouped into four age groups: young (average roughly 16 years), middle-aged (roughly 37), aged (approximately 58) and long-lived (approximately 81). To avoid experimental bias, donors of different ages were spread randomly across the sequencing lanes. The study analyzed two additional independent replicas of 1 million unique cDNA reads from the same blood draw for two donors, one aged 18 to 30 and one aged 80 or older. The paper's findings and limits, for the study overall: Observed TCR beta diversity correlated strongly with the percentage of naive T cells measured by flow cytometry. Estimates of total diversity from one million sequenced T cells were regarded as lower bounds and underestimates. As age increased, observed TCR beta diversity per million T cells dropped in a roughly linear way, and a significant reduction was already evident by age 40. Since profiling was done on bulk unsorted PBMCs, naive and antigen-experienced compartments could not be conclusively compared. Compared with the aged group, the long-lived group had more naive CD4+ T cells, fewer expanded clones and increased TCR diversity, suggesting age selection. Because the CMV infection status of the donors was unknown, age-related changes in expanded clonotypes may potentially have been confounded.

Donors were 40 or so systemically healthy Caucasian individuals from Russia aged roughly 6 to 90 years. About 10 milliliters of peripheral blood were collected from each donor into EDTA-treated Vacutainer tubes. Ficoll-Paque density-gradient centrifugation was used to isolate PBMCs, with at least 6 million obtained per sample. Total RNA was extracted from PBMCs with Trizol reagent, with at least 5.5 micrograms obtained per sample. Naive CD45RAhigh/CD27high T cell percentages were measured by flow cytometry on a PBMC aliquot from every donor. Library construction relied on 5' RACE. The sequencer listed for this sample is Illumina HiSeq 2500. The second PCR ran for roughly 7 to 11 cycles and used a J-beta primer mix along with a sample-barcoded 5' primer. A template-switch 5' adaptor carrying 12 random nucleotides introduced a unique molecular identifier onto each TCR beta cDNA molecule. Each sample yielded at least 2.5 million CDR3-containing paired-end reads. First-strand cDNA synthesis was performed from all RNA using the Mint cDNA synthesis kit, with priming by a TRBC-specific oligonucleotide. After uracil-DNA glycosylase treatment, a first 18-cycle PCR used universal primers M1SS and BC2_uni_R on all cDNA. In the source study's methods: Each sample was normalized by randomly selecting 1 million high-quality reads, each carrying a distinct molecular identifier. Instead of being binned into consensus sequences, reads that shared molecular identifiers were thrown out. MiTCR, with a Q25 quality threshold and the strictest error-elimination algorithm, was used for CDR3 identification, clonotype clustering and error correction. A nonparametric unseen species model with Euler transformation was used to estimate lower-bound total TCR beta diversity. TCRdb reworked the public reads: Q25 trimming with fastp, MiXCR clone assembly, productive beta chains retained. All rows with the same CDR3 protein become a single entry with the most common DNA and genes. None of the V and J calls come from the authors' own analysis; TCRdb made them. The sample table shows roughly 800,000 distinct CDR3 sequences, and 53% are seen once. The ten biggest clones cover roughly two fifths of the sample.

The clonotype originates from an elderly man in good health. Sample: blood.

CDR3 loop: CASSRQAPAGYTF. The bases are TGTGCCAGCAGTCGACAGGCCCCAGCTGGCTACACCTTC. The chain was built from TRBV6-2 or TRBV6-3 and TRBJ1-2; TRBD1 is a weak D gene call, 6 bases matching. At the junction V is shortened by 5 bases and J by 7 bases, with 14 bases in between. CDR1 MNHEY and CDR2 SVGEGT were looked up in the germline V gene. The CDR3 runs 13 amino acids, cysteine and phenylalanine included. Only CDR3 DNA is held: 39 bases, read in frame from base 1.